This T cell receptor (beta chain) was captured by sequencing in a study of molecular identifiers for immune sequencing clone quantification (dated by TCRdb to the late 2010s). In terms of the full investigation: For a replicate experiment, RNA from roughly 20,000 or 100,000 naive CD8 T cells was divided into five aliquots, and four of the five aliquots were sequenced. This methods study benchmarked molecular-identifier clustering-based TCR repertoire sequencing (MIDCIRS) and TCR RNA copy counting, using CD8 T cells to do so. Paper-wide results and their limitations: The naive libraries included spiked-in Jurkat TCR RNA (fewer than eleven copies' worth), and this RNA is not part of the donor repertoire. The sizes of highly expanded clones could end up underestimated when identical TCR molecules share a barcode. Modeling gave around 3 recovered TCR RNA copies per cell versus 7.5 to 10 by digital PCR, implying around 31% capture efficiency. In CMV-specific effector cells, over 99% of molecules were held by clones above 20 RNA copies, whereas under 1% of molecules were held by such clones in naive cells. Even against a background of one million naive CD8 T cells, spiked-in Jurkat TCR RNA amounting to a single cell's worth was reported to be detectable. When barcode sub-clustering was left out, chimeric consensus sequences inflated TCR diversity, with chimeras reaching as high as 47%.

Many counts were recorded for this clonotype. Its antigen remains unidentified. There are no base qualities to consult, and no much larger clone falls within one base. Libraries of naive CD8 T cells were built from around 20,000 to 1,000,000 sorted cells, with 10%, 30% or 50% of the purified RNA used. Naive CD8 T cells were FACS-sorted as CD8+CD4-CCR7+CD45RA+ on a BD FACSAria II into RLT Plus buffer. Nine to eleven TCR copies' worth of Jurkat RNA were spiked into roughly 18,000-1,000,000 naive CD8 T cell samples to test detection sensitivity. CD8 T cells were enriched using RosetteSep CD8+ T Cell Enrichment Cocktail and Ficoll-Paque, and the enriched cells then underwent ACK red cell lysis. From cysteine to phenylalanine, the CDR3 is 17 amino acids long. Here the CDR3 DNA is all that survives: 51 bases in frame from base 1. CDR1 and CDR2, looked up from the germline V gene (reference sequence), are SEHNR and FQNEAQ. V is shortened by 3 bases, J by 3 bases, and the region joining them spans 18 bases.

The library was made by PCR. The listed sequencing device is Illumina HiSeq 4000. Bulk TCR libraries were prepared as previously described, using TCR primers listed in Table S5. Total RNA was purified with the Qiagen AllPrep DNA/RNA kit. Before analysis, reads from multiple sequencing runs of one library were combined. The study's processing was this. Only reads with exact TCR constant sequence were kept, trimmed to 150 nt, and grouped by their 12-nt molecular barcodes. Reads inside each barcode group were sub-clustered using a 15% Levenshtein threshold, and a quality-weighted consensus sequence was constructed for each RNA molecule. Non-functional sequences were removed, as were lower-count sequences one edit away from another. On the basis of fitting two negative binomial distributions, barcode sub-clusters with fewer than 20% of the maximum read count were discarded. TCRdb reprocessed the public reads (quality trimming at Q25 with fastp, clone calling with MiXCR) and kept in-frame beta chains. CDR3 protein duplicates are merged, each entry listing the most common genes and DNA. These V and J calls originate from TCRdb's pipeline instead of the authors' own analysis. In this sample the table shows hundreds of thousands of distinct CDR3 sequences, 15% to 20% of which occur a single time. The ten most abundant clones make up roughly 0.83% of the sample.

The sequencing sample was made of naive CD8+ T cells from blood, with Jurkat cell RNA spiked in. In light of the paper, this sample's cell subset or site label describes: FACS-sorted CD8+CD4-CCR7+CD45RA+ naive T cells. The source of this sequence is a human donor in good health. Some libraries in this study had Jurkat cell RNA spiked in. The rearrangement joined TRBV7-9 to TRBJ1-3, with no D gene named confidently. The CDR3 in this case is CASSFFVGGVDGNTIYF. The nucleotide sequence reads TGTGCCAGCAGCTTTTTTGTCGGCGGGGTTGATGGAAACACCATATATTTT.